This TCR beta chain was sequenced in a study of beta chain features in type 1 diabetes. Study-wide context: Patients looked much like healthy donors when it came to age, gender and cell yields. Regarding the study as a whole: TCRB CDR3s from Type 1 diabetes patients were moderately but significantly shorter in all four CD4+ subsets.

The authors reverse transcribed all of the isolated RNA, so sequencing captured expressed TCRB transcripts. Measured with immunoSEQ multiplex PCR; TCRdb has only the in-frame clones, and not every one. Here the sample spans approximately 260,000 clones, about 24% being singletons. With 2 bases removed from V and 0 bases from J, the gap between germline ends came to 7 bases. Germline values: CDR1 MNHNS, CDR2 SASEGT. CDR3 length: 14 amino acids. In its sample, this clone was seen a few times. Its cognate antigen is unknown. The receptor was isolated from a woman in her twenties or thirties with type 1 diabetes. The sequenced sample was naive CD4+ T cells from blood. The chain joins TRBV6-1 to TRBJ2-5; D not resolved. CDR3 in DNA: TGTGCCAGCAGTGAACAGATCGACCAAGAGACCCAGTACTTC. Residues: CASSEQIDQETQYF.